The text below deals with one TCR beta chain. The CDR3 sequence is 13 residues long. Germline lookup yields CDR1 MNHEY and CDR2 SVGAGI. J was trimmed by 6 bases and V by 5 bases; bases with no gene match: 5. This entry belongs to a study of follicular helper T cells after annual influenza vaccination. Study at large: After each seasonal flu vaccination, blood came on days 0, 7 and 28.

Profiled with immunoSEQ multiplex PCR; TCRdb holds only in-frame clones, not every one. This table has several thousand clones, roughly 80% appearing once. The sample's time point: 2014-2015 season, 7 days after vaccination. The receptor's source is an adult who received the influenza vaccine. This chain links TRBV6-5 with TRBJ1-2; 8 bases are a match to TRBD1. The sample in question was CXCR5+ CD38- circulating T follicular helper cells from blood, obtained 7 days after influenza vaccination. This sample's subset: circulating Tfh, non-naive CD4+CXCR5+PD-1+ (ICOS+CD38+ or ICOS-CD38-). CDR3 region: CASSKGTGNGYTF. As DNA, the CDR3 is TGTGCCAGCAGTAAAGGGACAGGCAATGGCTACACCTTC.